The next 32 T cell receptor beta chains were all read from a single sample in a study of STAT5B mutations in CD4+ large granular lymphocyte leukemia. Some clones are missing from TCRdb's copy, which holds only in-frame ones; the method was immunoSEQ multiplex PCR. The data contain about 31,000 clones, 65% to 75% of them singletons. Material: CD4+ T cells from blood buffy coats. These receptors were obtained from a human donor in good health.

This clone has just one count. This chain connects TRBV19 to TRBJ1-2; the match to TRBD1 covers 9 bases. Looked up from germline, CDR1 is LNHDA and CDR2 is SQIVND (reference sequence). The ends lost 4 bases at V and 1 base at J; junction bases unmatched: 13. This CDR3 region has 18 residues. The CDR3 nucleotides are TGTGCCAGTAGTACCCTATGGGACAGGGCACCGATTAACTATGGCTACACCTTC. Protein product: CASSTLWDRAPINYGYTF.

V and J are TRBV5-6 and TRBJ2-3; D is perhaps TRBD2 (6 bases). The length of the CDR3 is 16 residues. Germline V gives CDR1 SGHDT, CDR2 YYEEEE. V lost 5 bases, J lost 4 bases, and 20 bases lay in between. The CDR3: CASSSLLDGGADTQYF. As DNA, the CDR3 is TGTGCCAGCAGTTCCTTACTAGACGGGGGAGCAGATACGCAGTATTTT.

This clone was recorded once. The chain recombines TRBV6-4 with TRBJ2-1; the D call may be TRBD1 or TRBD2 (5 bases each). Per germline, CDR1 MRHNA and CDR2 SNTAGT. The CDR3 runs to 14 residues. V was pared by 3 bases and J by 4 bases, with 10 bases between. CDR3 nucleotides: TGTGCCAGCAGTGAGGGACCACTTTACAATGAGCAGTTCTTC. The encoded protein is CASSEGPLYNEQFF.

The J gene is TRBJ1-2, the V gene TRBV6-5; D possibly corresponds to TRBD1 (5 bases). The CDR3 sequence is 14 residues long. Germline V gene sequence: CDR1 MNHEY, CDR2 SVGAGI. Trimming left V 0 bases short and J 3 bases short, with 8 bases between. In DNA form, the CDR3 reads TGTGCCAGCAGTTACTCTGGACACGACTATGGCTACACCTTC. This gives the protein CASSYSGHDYGYTF.

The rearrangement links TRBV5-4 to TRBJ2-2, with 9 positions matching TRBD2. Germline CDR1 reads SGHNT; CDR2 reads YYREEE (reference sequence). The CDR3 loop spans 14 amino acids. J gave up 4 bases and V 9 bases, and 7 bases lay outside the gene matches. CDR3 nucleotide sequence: TGTGCCACCTCTAGCGGGGCCTCCACCGGGGAGCTGTTTTTT. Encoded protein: CATSSGASTGELFF.

DNA for the CDR3: TGTGCCAGCAGATCGGGACAGGCGAATGAAAAACTGTTTTTT. Translated, it gives CASRSGQANEKLFF. V usage is TRBV6-5 and J usage is TRBJ1-4; TRBD1 agrees at 8 bases. The CDR3 spans 14 residues. CDR1 is MNHEY and CDR2 is SVGAGI in the germline V gene. V lost 6 bases to trimming and J lost 5 bases; unmatched junction nucleotides: 5.

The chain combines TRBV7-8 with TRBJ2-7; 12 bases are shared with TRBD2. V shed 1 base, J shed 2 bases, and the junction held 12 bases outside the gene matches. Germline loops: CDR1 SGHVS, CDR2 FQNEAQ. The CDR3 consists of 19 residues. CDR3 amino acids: CASSLGTSGMVAGTYEQYF. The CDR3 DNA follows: TGTGCCAGCAGCTTAGGGACTAGCGGGATGGTCGCGGGGACCTACGAGCAGTACTTC.

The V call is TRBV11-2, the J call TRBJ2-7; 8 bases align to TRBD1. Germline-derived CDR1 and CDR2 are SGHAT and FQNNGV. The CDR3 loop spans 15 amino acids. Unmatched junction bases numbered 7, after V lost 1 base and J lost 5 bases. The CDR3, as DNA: TGTGCCAGCAGCTTAGGGAGGACAGGGACCAACGAGCAGTACGTC. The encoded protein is CASSLGRTGTNEQYV.

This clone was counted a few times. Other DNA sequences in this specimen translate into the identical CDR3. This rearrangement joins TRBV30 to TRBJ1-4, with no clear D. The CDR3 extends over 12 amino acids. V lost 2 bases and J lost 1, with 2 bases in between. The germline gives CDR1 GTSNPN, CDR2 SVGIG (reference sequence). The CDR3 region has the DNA TGTGCCTGGAGTAGAACTAATGAAAAACTGTTTTTT. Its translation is CAWSRTNEKLFF.

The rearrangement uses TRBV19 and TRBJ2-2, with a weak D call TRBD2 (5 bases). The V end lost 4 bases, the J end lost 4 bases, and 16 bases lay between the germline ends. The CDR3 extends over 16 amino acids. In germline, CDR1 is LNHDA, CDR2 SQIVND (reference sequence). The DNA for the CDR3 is TGTGCCAGTAGTAGGGGAGCAGAGATAATCACCGGGGAGCTGTTTTTT. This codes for CASSRGAEIITGELFF.

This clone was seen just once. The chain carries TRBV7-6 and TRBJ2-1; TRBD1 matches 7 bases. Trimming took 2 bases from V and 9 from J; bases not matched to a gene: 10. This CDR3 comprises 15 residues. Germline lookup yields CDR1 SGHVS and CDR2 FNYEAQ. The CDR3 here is CASSLKQGRDFEQFF. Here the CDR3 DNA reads TGTGCCAGCAGCTTAAAACAGGGGAGAGACTTTGAGCAGTTCTTC.

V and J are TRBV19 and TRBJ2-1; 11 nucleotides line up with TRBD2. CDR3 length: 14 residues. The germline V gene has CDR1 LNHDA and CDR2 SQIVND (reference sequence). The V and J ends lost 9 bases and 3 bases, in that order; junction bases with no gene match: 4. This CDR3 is CASKTSGDYNEQFF. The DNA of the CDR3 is TGTGCCAGCAAGACTAGCGGGGACTACAATGAGCAGTTCTTC. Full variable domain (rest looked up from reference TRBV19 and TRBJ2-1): DGGITQSPKYLFRKEGQNVTLSCEQNLNHDAMYWYRQDPGQGLRLIYYSQIVNDFQKGDIAEGYSVSREKKESFPLTVTSAQKNPTAFYLCASKTSGDYNEQFFGPGTRLTVL.

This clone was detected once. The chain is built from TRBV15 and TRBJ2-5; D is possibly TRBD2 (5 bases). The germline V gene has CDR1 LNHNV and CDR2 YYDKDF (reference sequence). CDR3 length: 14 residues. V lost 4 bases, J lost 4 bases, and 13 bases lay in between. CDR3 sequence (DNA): TGTGCCACCAGCAACCGGGAATCAGGAGAGACCCAGTACTTC. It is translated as CATSNRESGETQYF.

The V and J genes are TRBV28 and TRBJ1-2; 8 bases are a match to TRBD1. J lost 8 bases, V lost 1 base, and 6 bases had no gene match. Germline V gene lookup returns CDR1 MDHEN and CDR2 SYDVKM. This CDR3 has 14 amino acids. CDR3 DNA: TGTGCCAGCAGTTTATCCCGGACAGGGAACGGCTACACCTTC. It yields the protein CASSLSRTGNGYTF.

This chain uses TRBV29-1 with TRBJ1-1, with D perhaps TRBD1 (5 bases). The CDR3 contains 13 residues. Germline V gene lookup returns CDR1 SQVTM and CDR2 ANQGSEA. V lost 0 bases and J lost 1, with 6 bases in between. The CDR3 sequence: CSVEEGGNTEAFF. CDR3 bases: TGCAGCGTTGAAGAGGGGGGGAACACTGAAGCTTTCTTT.

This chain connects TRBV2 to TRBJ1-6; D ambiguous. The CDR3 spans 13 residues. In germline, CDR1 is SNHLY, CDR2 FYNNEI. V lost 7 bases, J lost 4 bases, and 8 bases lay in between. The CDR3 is CASTGRYNSPLHF. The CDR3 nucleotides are TGTGCCAGCACCGGACGGTATAATTCACCCCTCCACTTT.

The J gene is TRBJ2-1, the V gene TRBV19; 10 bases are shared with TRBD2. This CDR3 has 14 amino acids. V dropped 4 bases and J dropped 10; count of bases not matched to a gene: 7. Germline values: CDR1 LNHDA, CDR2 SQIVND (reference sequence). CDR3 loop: CASSRSSGSSEQFF. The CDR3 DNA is TGTGCCAGTAGTAGGTCTAGCGGGAGTAGCGAGCAGTTCTTC.

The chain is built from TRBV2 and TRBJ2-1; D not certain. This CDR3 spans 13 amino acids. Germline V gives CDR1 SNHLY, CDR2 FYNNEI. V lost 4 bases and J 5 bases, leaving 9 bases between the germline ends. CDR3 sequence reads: CASSVAMDNEQFF. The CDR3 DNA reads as TGTGCCAGCAGTGTGGCTATGGACAATGAGCAGTTCTTC.

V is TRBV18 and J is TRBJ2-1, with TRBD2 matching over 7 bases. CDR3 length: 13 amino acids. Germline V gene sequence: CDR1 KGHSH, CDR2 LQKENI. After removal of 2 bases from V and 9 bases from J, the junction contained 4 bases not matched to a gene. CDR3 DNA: TGTGCCAGCTCACCAGATAGGGAGGGTGAGCAGTTCTTC. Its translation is CASSPDREGEQFF.

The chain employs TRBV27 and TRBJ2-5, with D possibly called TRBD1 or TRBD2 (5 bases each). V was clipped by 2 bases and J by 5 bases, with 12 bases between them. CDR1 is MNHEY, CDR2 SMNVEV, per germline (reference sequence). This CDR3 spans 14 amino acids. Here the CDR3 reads CASSLGTPRETQYF. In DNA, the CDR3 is TGTGCCAGCAGTTTAGGGACCCCGAGGGAGACCCAGTACTTC.

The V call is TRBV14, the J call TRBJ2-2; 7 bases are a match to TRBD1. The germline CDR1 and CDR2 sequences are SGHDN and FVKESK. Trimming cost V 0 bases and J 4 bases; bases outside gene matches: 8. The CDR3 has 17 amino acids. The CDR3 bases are TGTGCCAGCAGCCAAGATCGAGGCAGGGGGACCACCGGGGAGCTGTTTTTT. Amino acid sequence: CASSQDRGRGTTGELFF.

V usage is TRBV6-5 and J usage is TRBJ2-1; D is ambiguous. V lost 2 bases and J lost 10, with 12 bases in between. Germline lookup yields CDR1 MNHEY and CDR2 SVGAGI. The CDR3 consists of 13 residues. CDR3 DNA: TGTGCCAGCAGTTACGGACCTAGGTTCGAGCAGTTCTTC. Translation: CASSYGPRFEQFF.

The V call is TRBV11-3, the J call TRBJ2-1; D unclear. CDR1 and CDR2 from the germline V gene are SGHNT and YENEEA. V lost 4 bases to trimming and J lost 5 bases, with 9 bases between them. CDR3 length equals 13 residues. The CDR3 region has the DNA TGTGCCAGCAGCTCGGAGAGCCACAATGAGCAGTTCTTC. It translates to CASSSESHNEQFF.

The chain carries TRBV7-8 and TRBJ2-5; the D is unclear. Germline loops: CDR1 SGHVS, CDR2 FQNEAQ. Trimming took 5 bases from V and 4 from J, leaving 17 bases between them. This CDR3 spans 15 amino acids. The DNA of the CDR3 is TGTGCCAGCAGCCCCTCGGGCGATATCCGAGAGACCCAGTACTTC. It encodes CASSPSGDIRETQYF.

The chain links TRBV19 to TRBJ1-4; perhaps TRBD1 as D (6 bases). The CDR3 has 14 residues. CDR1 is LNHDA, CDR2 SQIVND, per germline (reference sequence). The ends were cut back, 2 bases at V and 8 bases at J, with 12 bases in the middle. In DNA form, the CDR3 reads TGTGCCAGTAGTATATTACAGGGTTACGAAAAACTGTTTTTT. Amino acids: CASSILQGYEKLFF. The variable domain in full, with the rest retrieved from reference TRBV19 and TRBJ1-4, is DGGITQSPKYLFRKEGQNVTLSCEQNLNHDAMYWYRQDPGQGLRLIYYSQIVNDFQKGDIAEGYSVSREKKESFPLTVTSAQKNPTAFYLCASSILQGYEKLFFGSGTQLSVL.

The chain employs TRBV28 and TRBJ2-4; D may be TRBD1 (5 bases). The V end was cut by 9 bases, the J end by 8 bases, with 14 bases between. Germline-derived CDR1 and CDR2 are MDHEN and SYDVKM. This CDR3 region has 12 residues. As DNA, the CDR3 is TGTGCCAGTTCGACAGTGCCAGACATTCAGTACTTC. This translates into CASSTVPDIQYF.

In DNA, the CDR3 is TGTGCCAGCTCAAGGACAGGCTCCTACGAGCAGTACGTC. It codes for CASSRTGSYEQYV. The chain couples TRBV18 to TRBJ2-7, with 7 positions matching TRBD1. Unmatched junction bases numbered 1, after V lost 5 bases and J lost 0 bases. Germline values: CDR1 KGHSH, CDR2 LQKENI. CDR3 length equals 13 residues.

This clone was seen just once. The CDR3 DNA is TGTGCCTGGAGCGCCGGACAGAGCTCCTACAATGAGCAGTTCTTC. Protein product: CAWSAGQSSYNEQFF. The chain uses TRBV30 and TRBJ2-1; D is possibly TRBD1 (6 bases). V was pared by 3 bases and J by 0 bases, with 12 bases between. The CDR3 covers 15 residues. Germline V gene data show CDR1 as GTSNPN and CDR2 as SVGIG (reference sequence).

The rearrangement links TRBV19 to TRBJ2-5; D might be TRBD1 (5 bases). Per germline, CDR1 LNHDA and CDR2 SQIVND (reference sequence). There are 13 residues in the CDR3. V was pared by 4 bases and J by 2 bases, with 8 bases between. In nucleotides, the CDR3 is TGTGCCAGTAGTACGACAGTTCAAGAGACCCAGTACTTC. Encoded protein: CASSTTVQETQYF.

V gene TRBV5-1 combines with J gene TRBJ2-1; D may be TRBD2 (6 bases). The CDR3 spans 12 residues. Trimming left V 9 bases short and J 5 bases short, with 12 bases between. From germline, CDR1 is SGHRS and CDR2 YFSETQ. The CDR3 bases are TGCGCCACCCCGGGACTTAACAATGAGCAGTTCTTC. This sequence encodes CATPGLNNEQFF.

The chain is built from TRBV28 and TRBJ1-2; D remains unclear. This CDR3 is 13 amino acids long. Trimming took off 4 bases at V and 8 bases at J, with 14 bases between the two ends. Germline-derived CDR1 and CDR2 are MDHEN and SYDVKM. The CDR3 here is CASSSSEPGGYTF. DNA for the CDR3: TGTGCCAGCAGTTCCTCGGAGCCTGGCGGCTACACCTTC.

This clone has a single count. The CDR3 loop is CSVEALGGREQYF. The CDR3, as DNA: TGCAGCGTTGAAGCCCTCGGGGGCCGGGAGCAGTACTTC. The genes are TRBV29-1 and TRBJ2-5; D may correspond to TRBD1 or TRBD2 (6 bases each). This CDR3 region has 13 residues. V lost 1 base and J 11 bases, leaving 17 bases between the germline ends. Looked up from germline, CDR1 is SQVTM and CDR2 is ANQGSEA. Full variable domain (remainder filled in from reference TRBV29-1 and TRBJ2-5): SAVISQKPSRDICQRGTSLTIQCQVDSQVTMMFWYRQQPGQSLTLIATANQGSEATYESGFVIDKFPISRPNLTFSTLTVSNMSPEDSSIYLCSVEALGGREQYFGPGTRLLVL.